These 2 T cell receptor beta chains were all obtained from the same sample, sequenced in a study of blood T cell repertoires in COVID-19. The method was immunoSEQ multiplex PCR; TCRdb's version includes in-frame clones alone and lacks a portion of them. This sample has 450,000 to 500,000 clones; roughly 90% occur once, and the top ten carry around 0.7%. The sample consisted of PBMCs or T cells enriched from blood (not recorded which). The receptors were gathered from a woman under 30 who had recovered from COVID-19.

This clone was picked up a small number of times. This chain joins TRBV24-1 and TRBJ1-1; possibly TRBD1 for D (6 bases). CDR1 and CDR2 (germline): KGHDR, SFDVKD. V shed 1 base and J shed 5 bases, with 19 bases lying between them. CDR3 size: 17 residues. The CDR3 nucleotides read TGTGCCACCAGTGATTTCGGAGAACAGGGAAGGTGGACTGAAGCTTTCTTT. As protein: CATSDFGEQGRWTEAFF.

The chain joins TRBV7-3 to TRBJ2-5, with TRBD1 identical over 7 bases. From germline, CDR1 is SGHTA and CDR2 FQGTGA. The CDR3 consists of 13 residues. J was trimmed by 3 bases and V by 7 bases; bases with no gene match: 5. DNA for the CDR3: TGTGCCAGCACCTTTGACAGGGAAGAGACCCAGTACTTC. This translates into CASTFDREETQYF.